These 4 T cell receptor beta chains share one sample of origin, sequenced in a study of blood T cell repertoires in COVID-19. TCRdb keeps only in-frame clones here, not all; method: immunoSEQ multiplex PCR. This sample has under 250,000 clones, with approximately 78% found just once. Sequenced material: peripheral blood. All receptors derive from a woman between 65 and 79 years old with COVID-19, enrolled during active disease.

This clone was observed a handful of times. The chain has TRBV6-5 and TRBJ2-7; 11 bases line up with TRBD1. Trimming took 5 bases from V and 6 from J; bases not matched to a gene: 6. This CDR3 spans 14 amino acids. Germline CDR1 MNHEY, CDR2 SVGAGI. The CDR3 DNA reads TGTGCCAGCAGTCGCGGACAGGGGGCGATCGAGCAGTACTTC. It specifies CASSRGQGAIEQYF.

V is TRBV19 and J is TRBJ2-7; D is unresolved. The CDR3 is 15 residues long. Germline assignment: CDR1 LNHDA and CDR2 SQIVND (reference sequence). Trimming pared 5 bases from V and 2 bases from J, leaving 16 bases between. Here the CDR3 DNA reads TGTGCCAGTAGTCCCCCTGGCAGGAATGCCTACGAGCAGTACTTC. As protein: CASSPPGRNAYEQYF.

The rearrangement links TRBV18 to TRBJ2-7, with TRBD2 identical over 13 bases. The CDR3 is 15 residues long. Germline loops: CDR1 KGHSH, CDR2 LQKENI. V shed 4 bases, J shed 3 bases, and the junction held 3 bases outside the gene matches. The CDR3 DNA is TGTGCCAGCTCACGCGGACTAGCGGGAGTCTACGAGCAGTACTTC. Amino acids: CASSRGLAGVYEQYF.

Points on this clone: The same CDR3 arises from other DNA sequences in this sample as well. The rearrangement joins TRBV12-3 or TRBV12-4 to TRBJ1-3; D call uncertain. This CDR3 is built from 11 residues. V lost 6 bases and J lost 4, with 4 bases in between. CDR3 coding DNA: TGTGCCAGCAGCCCAGGAAACACCATATATTTT. It is translated as CASSPGNTIYF.